The entry that follows covers one T cell receptor (beta chain) sequence. The antigen is undetermined. UMI labels and 5' RACE were used to prepare the TRB cDNA libraries. TCRdb processed the 5' RACE reads again and assigns one entry to each CDR3 protein, with no DNA. The sample data list some 130,000 distinct CDR3 sequences. The CDR3 consists of 13 residues. Germline CDR1 and CDR2: SGHAT and FQNNGV. The source of the sample is a study of CXCR3-negative and CXCR3-positive naive CD8 T cells. Study outcomes and limitations: More hydrophobic TRB CDR3s were found in CXCR3-positive naive cells than in CXCR3-negative naive cells. Naive subsets showed comparable surface CD5, and TCR interaction strength was also inferred from TRB CDR3 physicochemistry. Comparably high diversity marked both naive subsets, whereas memory CD8+ cells had much lower diversity.

The sorter processed each CD8+ T cell subset in triplicate at roughly 280,000 cells apiece. Naive CD8+ T cells displayed a CD45RO-CCR7+CD27+CD95- phenotype. V and J are TRBV11-2 and TRBJ2-7; TCRdb's D gene call, TRBD1, goes unchecked for lack of DNA. This TCR was recovered from a human donor in good health. Some clones in this sample may be carry-over from other donors' samples. The sample comprised naive CXCR3+ CD8+ T cells from blood. Subset meaning: CD45RO-CCR7+CD27+CD95- naive CD8+ T cells expressing CXCR3 (TNR3+). This CDR3 reads CASSYREDYEQYF.